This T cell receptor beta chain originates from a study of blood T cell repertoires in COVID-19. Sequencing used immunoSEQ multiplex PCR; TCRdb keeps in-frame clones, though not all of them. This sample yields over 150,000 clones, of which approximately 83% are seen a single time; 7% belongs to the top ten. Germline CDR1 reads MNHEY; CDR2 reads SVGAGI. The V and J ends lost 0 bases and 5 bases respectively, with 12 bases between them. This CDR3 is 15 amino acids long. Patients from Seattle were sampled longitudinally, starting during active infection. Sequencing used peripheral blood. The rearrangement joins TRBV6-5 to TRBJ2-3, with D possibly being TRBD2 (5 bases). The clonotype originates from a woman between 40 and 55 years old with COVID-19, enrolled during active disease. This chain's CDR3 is CASSYSAGVQDTQYF. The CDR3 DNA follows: TGTGCCAGCAGTTACTCGGCCGGGGTGCAAGATACGCAGTATTTT.